Below, one T cell receptor beta chain is given with its context. As yet, its antigen is unknown. Trimming removed 4 bases from V and 0 bases from J, with 16 bases in between. CDR3 size: 16 residues. Germline-derived CDR1 and CDR2 are SGHAT and FQDESV (reference sequence). This entry is derived from a study of CD8+ T cells in alopecia areata. Across the whole study: Treatment comprised oral tofacitinib, 5 to 10 mg twice daily, in treated patients. General observations from the study: As there was one nonresponder, how baseline CD8+ expansion relates to response remains uncertain. Tofacitinib yielded significantly lower scalp clonality and fewer expanded CD8+ clones among the top 100.

As for treatment: oral pan-JAK inhibitor, 5-10 mg twice daily. Reverse transcribed after extraction, RNA yielded cDNA as the sequencing template. Clones were read by immunoSEQ multiplex PCR, and TCRdb kept only the in-frame ones, dropping some. The data show 90,000 to 120,000 clones, 84% seen once. The TCR comes from a human donor with alopecia areata. The chain employs TRBV11-1 and TRBJ2-7, with no clear D. The sample consisted of CD8+ T cells sorted from blood, taken at week 24, from a patient treated with tofacitinib. The DNA of the CDR3 is TGTGCCAGCAGCTCATCCAGTGGTCCCCCCTCCTACGAGCAGTACTTC. Translating it yields CASSSSSGPPSYEQYF.